These 11 T cell receptor beta chains were sequenced from one sample in a study of T cells in Graves' hyperthyroidism and ophthalmopathy. Amplified regions were TCR beta CDR3 sequences from RNA transcripts. HTBI primers were used for first-round RT-PCR of the TCR CDR3. TCRdb itself ran the multiplex PCR reads through MiXCR, one entry per CDR3 protein. The profile shows approximately 610,000 distinct CDR3 sequences, roughly 14% of them singletons. The sample comprised blood. These receptors all stem from a middle-aged woman with Graves' ophthalmopathy.

The table lists this clonotype with many counts. This chain links TRBV6-2 or TRBV6-3 with TRBJ2-5, with D maybe TRBD2 (5 bases). Trimming pared 3 bases from V and 3 bases from J, leaving 8 bases between. The CDR3 runs 13 residues. Germline V gene data show CDR1 as MNHEY and CDR2 as SVGEGT. The CDR3 is CASSYPGKETQYF. The CDR3 DNA sequence: TGTGCCAGCAGTTATCCGGGGAAAGAGACCCAGTACTTC.

The chain recombines TRBV19 with TRBJ1-5, with D tentatively TRBD1 (6 bases). The germline V gene encodes CDR1 LNHDA and CDR2 SQIVND (reference sequence). V gave up 9 bases and J gave up 8 bases, with 14 bases separating them. This CDR3 is 12 amino acids long. CDR3 sequence (DNA): TGTGCCAGCCGGGACACGGGTAAGCCCCAGCATTTT. Protein sequence: CASRDTGKPQHF.

Details on this clonotype: A much larger clone differs by one base, so this may be a read error. CDR3: CSVGGTSERVKTQYF. As DNA, the CDR3 is TGCAGCGTTGGAGGGACTAGCGAGAGGGTAAAGACCCAGTACTTC. The V gene is TRBV29-1, the J gene TRBJ2-5; 10 bases agree with TRBD2. Germline loops: CDR1 SQVTM, CDR2 ANQGSEA. After removal of 4 bases from V and 6 bases from J, the junction contained 11 bases not matched to a gene. This CDR3 spans 15 amino acids.

This clonotype was picked up a small number of times. This chain uses TRBV30 with TRBJ2-7; a weak D match, TRBD1 (6 bases). The CDR3 covers 13 residues. Germline CDR1 and CDR2: GTSNPN and SVGIG (reference sequence). V lost 3 bases and J lost 6, with 15 bases in between. The CDR3 spells CAWRKRQAGEQYF. The DNA for the CDR3 is TGTGCCTGGAGGAAGCGACAGGCGGGCGAGCAGTACTTC.

Many counts were recorded for this clonotype. The chain recombines TRBV5-4 with TRBJ2-7; TRBD2 aligns across 8 bases. V shed 1 base and J 4 bases; nucleotides not matched to a gene: 13. Looked up from germline, CDR1 is SGHNT and CDR2 is YYREEE (reference sequence). The CDR3 contains 17 residues. CDR3 sequence (DNA): TGTGCCAGCAGCTTGTGGGTAGCGGGGCGAGGGTTGTACGAGCAGTACTTC. Translating gives CASSLWVAGRGLYEQYF.

This clonotype was picked up many times. J is TRBJ1-2 and V is TRBV11-2; D unclear. Germline assignment: CDR1 SGHAT and CDR2 FQNNGV. The CDR3 is 14 residues long. Trimming stripped 1 base from V and 8 bases from J, with 14 bases between. The CDR3 loop reads CASSLVQALRGYTF. The CDR3 DNA sequence: TGTGCCAGCAGCTTAGTCCAAGCACTGAGGGGCTACACCTTC.

This clonotype was counted many times. The rearrangement joins TRBV2 to TRBJ1-1; D ambiguous. CDR3 size: 14 residues. Germline V gives CDR1 SNHLY, CDR2 FYNNEI. The ends were cut back, 7 bases at V and 4 bases at J, with 16 bases in the middle. The CDR3: CASIDDPAGTEAFF. As DNA, the CDR3 is TGTGCCAGCATTGACGACCCCGCTGGCACTGAAGCTTTCTTT. Full variable domain (missing parts from reference TRBV2 and TRBJ1-1): EPEVTQTPSHQVTQMGQEVILRCVPISNHLYFYWYRQILGQKVEFLVSFYNNEISEKSEIFDDQFSVERPDGSNFTLKIRSTKLEDSAMYFCASIDDPAGTEAFFGQGTRLTVV.

This clonotype was recorded at least ten times. The chain couples TRBV7-2 to TRBJ2-7; perhaps TRBD1 as D (5 bases). The CDR3 is made up of 14 amino acids. The V end was cut by 1 base, the J end by 2 bases, with 9 bases between. Germline assignment: CDR1 SGHTA and CDR2 FQGNSA. The CDR3 region has the DNA TGTGCCAGCAGCTTAGGTCCGACAGCCTACGAGCAGTACTTC. Its translation is CASSLGPTAYEQYF.

Many counts were recorded for this clonotype. CDR3 DNA sequence: TGTGCCAGCAGCTTAGCTGACAGGGGTCGCACTGAAGCTTTCTTT. Translated, it gives CASSLADRGRTEAFF. The chain combines TRBV7-2 with TRBJ1-1; 8 bases fit TRBD1. CDR3 size: 15 residues. The J segment lost 4 bases and the V segment lost 0 bases, leaving 4 bases of the junction unmatched. CDR1 SGHTA and CDR2 FQGNSA come from the germline V gene. Filled out from reference TRBV7-2 and TRBJ1-1, the complete variable domain reads GAGVSQSPSNKVTEKGKDVELRCDPISGHTALYWYRQSLGQGLEFLIYFQGNSAPDKSGLPSDRFSAERTGGSVSTLTIQRTQQEDSAVYLCASSLADRGRTEAFFGQGTRLTVV.

This clonotype has just a few counts. The J gene is TRBJ1-2, the V gene TRBV19, with D possibly matching TRBD1 (5 bases). This CDR3 comprises 17 residues. Trimming removed 9 bases at V and 5 bases at J, with 28 bases between. Per germline, CDR1 LNHDA and CDR2 SQIVND (reference sequence). CDR3 DNA: TGTGCCAGCCAAAGCCTTATCGGATCAACAGGCCGTTATGGCTACACCTTC. As protein: CASQSLIGSTGRYGYTF.

In its sample, this clonotype was seen many times. The chain uses TRBV24-1 and TRBJ2-7; TRBD1 matches at 9 bases. The trim removed 5 bases at V and 5 bases at J, leaving 3 bases unmatched. Germline V gene lookup returns CDR1 KGHDR and CDR2 SFDVKD. The CDR3 is 13 residues long. This CDR3 is CATSVTGGDEQYF. The CDR3 nucleotides are TGTGCCACCAGTGTTACAGGGGGCGACGAGCAGTACTTC.